The sequence of this TCR beta chain was determined in a study of blood T cell repertoires in COVID-19. Authors' analysis steps: By means of reference gene primer amplification, nucleated cell counts were estimated. Produced via immunoSEQ multiplex PCR; TCRdb's table is partial and in-frame only. That table supplies the V and J calls and clone size; D and trimming were determined from the DNA. The sample consists of approximately 72,000 clones, approximately 85% of them appearing once. Trimming stripped 6 bases from V and 3 bases from J, with 5 bases between. This CDR3 is built from 11 residues. Germline-derived CDR1 and CDR2 are MDHEN and SYDVKM.

The clonotype originates from a woman of 80 years or more with active or convalescent COVID-19. V and J are TRBV28 and TRBJ2-5, with D hard to call. The specimen sequenced was peripheral blood. CDR3 bases: TGTGCCAGCAGGGCTGAAGAGACCCAGTACTTC. Protein product: CASRAEETQYF.